This T cell receptor beta chain originates from a study of T cell clones after liver transplantation (dated by TCRdb to the late 2010s). About the study as a whole: The samples were obtained from ITN030ST, a randomized trial that attempted immunosuppression withdrawal within 2 years after liver transplantation. After a pre-transplant mixed lymphocyte reaction, TCRbeta sequencing was used to pinpoint donor-reactive T cell clones, which were subsequently tracked in post-transplant blood. Third party-reactive TCRbeta sequences from pre-transplant MLRs were also identified as an antigen-independent comparator for donor-reactive sequences. Of the eight recipients, a few were HCV-positive, while the remaining recipients had been transplanted for non-autoimmune, non-viral indications. Subjects received no induction therapy and standard immunosuppression until randomization at 12-24 months post-transplant. Tolerance meant complete immunosuppression withdrawal for at least one year without liver enzymes rising beyond twice the upper limit of normal. Blood samples were taken pre-transplant, pre-randomization before withdrawal, and post-randomization after full withdrawal or failed withdrawal. A cohort of 8 liver transplant recipients was studied, of whom 3 were classified as tolerant and 5 as non-tolerant.

High-throughput TCRbeta CDR3 sequencing of frozen genomic DNA was performed by immunoSEQ, with PCR amplification, mapping, bias correction and internal controls included. The authors' pipeline ran thus. Productive rearrangements were kept, and unique TCRbeta sequences were defined by CDR3 nucleotide sequence plus V and J gene. For classification of a sequence as donor-reactive, at least 5-fold expansion in CFSE-low cells relative to unstimulated pre-transplant cells and a frequency of at least 0.01% were required. To ensure at least 90% detection power, minimum frequency thresholds were set for each subject based on that subject's lowest-template unstimulated sample. Jensen-Shannon divergence between the top 1000 TCRbeta sequences post- versus pre-transplant served as the measure of repertoire turnover. Changes in detection of donor-reactive sequences were tested with two-sided Fisher's exact tests. This is the immuneACCESS table as TCRdb keeps it, with only in-frame sequences that have V and J called. A part of the clones is gone; compared with another copy, unresolved V genes explain less than half, and the rest is unexplained. The V and J calls and clone size were taken over from that table, and D and trimming were inferred from the DNA. The sample contains some 80,000 clones, under 90% of them found a single time. The top ten clones comprise over 2% of the sample.

The CDR3 sequence holds 16 residues, the cysteine and phenylalanine included. CDR3 DNA only is kept here, 48 bases in frame from base 1. The germline V gene (reference sequence) sets CDR1 to LNHNV and CDR2 to YYDKDF. V was cut back by 1 base and J by 0 bases, leaving a gap of 10 bases between them. The study at large found these results: Conclusions were preliminary, limited by small, heterogeneous patient numbers and non-standardized post-transplant time points. Low numbers of available donor cells limited the measurable donor-reactive repertoire in a couple of subjects. Donor-reactive sequences decreased more than third party-reactive sequences, which suggests partial antigen-specific deletion that was not related to withdrawal success. When repertoire turnover was taken into account, detection of donor-reactive sequences was significantly reduced in 7 of 8 subjects for CD4 and in 8 of 8 subjects for CD8. Without allograft tissue specimens, donor-reactive T cells may have migrated into the graft rather than being deleted. Circulating donor-reactive CD4 TCRbeta sequences fell significantly post-transplant in 5 of 8 subjects, irrespective of tolerance or HCV status.

Unstimulated PBMCs, after thawing, were stained for CD3, CD4 and CD8 and then FACS-sorted into CD3+CD4+ and CD3+CD8+ populations. Randomization to immunosuppression withdrawal applied to every one of the 8 studied subjects. Genomic DNA was isolated with the Qiagen DNeasy Blood and Tissue Kit. This clone was found once. This clone's antigen is unknown. No per-base quality is available; no much larger clone lies one base away. The source is a human patient who received a liver transplant. Because of the transplant, the T cells may be the graft donor's rather than the patient's own. The chain links TRBV15 with TRBJ1-5; a confident D gene designation cannot be given. The sample in question was CD4+ T cells from blood, obtained roughly 50 months after liver transplant. The bases are TGTGCCACCAGCAGAGGAGGGCCTTATAGCAATCAGCCCCAGCATTTT. Its protein product is CATSRGGPYSNQPQHF.